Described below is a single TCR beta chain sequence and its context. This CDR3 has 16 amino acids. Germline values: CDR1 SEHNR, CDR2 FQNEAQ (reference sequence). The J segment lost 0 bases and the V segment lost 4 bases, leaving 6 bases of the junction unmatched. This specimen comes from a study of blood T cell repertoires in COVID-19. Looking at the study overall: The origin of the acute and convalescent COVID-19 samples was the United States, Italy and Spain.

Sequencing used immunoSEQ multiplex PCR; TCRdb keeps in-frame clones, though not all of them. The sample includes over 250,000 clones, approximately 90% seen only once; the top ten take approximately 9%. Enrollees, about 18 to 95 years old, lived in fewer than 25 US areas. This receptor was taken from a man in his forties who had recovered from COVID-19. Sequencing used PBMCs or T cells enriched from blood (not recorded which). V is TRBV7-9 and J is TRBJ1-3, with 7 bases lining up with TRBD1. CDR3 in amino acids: CASSSGQPLSGNTIYF. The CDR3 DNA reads TGTGCCAGCAGCTCGGGACAGCCACTCTCTGGAAACACCATATATTTT.